The clone carrying this TCR beta chain was detected once. The antigen is undetermined. These data originate in a study of cytomegalovirus exposure and HLA in healthy donors. About the research overall: Among about 179 million T cells, an earlier analysis found roughly 100 million unique TCR beta sequences. 81% of 398 genotyped donors fell in the Caucasian-associated ancestry cluster. Points from the study as a whole: Previous analysis showed most TCR beta V segments were productive about 87% or about 30% of the time. There were several of the most significant clusters that appeared linked to common viral pathogens in a later analysis.

CDR3 size: 16 residues. Germline assignment: CDR1 SGHTA and CDR2 FQGNSA. J was trimmed by 7 bases and V by 3 bases; bases with no gene match: 14. PCR primers comprised 60 Vbeta and 13 Jbeta primers. The table came from immunoSEQ multiplex PCR; TCRdb's copy has only in-frame clones and leaves some out. The table includes around 150,000 clones, 70% to 85% detected once. The rearrangement joins TRBV7-2 to TRBJ2-7; 8 bases align to TRBD1. The specimen was PBMCs. This TCR derives from a man aged 40-49 years in good health and CMV-seropositive. CDR3 region: CASSLGARTGTGEQYF. The CDR3 bases are TGTGCCAGCAGCTTGGGTGCTCGGACAGGGACAGGAGAGCAGTACTTC.